These T cell receptor beta chains were read from a single sample in a study of cytomegalovirus exposure and HLA in healthy donors. Data came from immunoSEQ multiplex PCR; TCRdb stores just in-frame clones and leaves some out. In the table there are 95,000 to 150,000 clones, approximately 80% of which are singletons. Source material: PBMCs. Receptors were obtained from a man younger than 45 in good health and CMV-seropositive. Both conserved end residues are part of each CDR3. The D gene is left open where the match is weak. The listing skips clone size in some rows; elsewhere it reads once, few, many or a size class.

v_call	d_call	j_call	clone_size	cdr3_aa
TRBV5-6	-	TRBJ2-5	-	CASSFLLLGLGETQYF
TRBV7-3	TRBD2	TRBJ2-5	-	CASSLGLAGAQETQYF
TRBV9	-	TRBJ2-2	-	CASSVTSGLNTGELFF
TRBV5-1	-	TRBJ1-3	-	CASSPQTGGNTIYF
TRBV19	-	TRBJ1-2	-	CASSATGSYGYTF
TRBV21-1	-	TRBJ1-1	-	CASSKILDSLNTEAFF
TRBV28	TRBD1	TRBJ2-5	-	CASSSSGTGHETQYF
TRBV2	-	TRBJ2-6	few	CASSEARFSGANGLTF
TRBV4-1	TRBD2	TRBJ2-1	-	CASSRPRAGEGNEQFF
TRBV7-6	-	TRBJ2-5	-	CASSHRRGDETQYF
TRBV7-3	-	TRBJ1-1	few	CASSSTVNTEAFF
TRBV6-1	-	TRBJ2-7	-	CASSAQGKGGTYEQYF
TRBV23-1	-	TRBJ1-6	once	CASSSRDTETGYNSPLHF
TRBV30	-	TRBJ1-1	few	CAWSSFTEAFF
TRBV5-1	-	TRBJ2-1	-	CASSRGVLNGQFF
TRBV7-3	-	TRBJ2-3	-	CASSLNPAAADTQYF
TRBV2	-	TRBJ2-2	-	CASSERDSGTVMTGELFF
TRBV6-5	-	TRBJ1-5	-	CASSLMYASGQPQHF
TRBV10-3	TRBD2	TRBJ2-2	-	CAISDRLAGANTGELFF
TRBV27	TRBD1	TRBJ2-1	-	CASGRTLRGLHNEQFF
TRBV5-5	TRBD1	TRBJ2-7	-	CASRRRQGADEQYF
TRBV19	-	TRBJ1-2	-	CASTSSGTYSNYGYTF
TRBV5-6	-	TRBJ1-2	-	CASSLGSQYYGYTF
TRBV28	-	TRBJ1-3	few	CASSLSAGVGGNTIYF
TRBV28	TRBD1	TRBJ2-7	-	CASTWTGGQYF
TRBV6-5	TRBD1	TRBJ2-3	few	CASSYGDRVTDTQYF
TRBV19	TRBD1	TRBJ1-5	-	CASSILGQGRNQPQHF
TRBV12-5	TRBD2	TRBJ2-5	-	CASGLLSGGALETQYF
TRBV7-2	TRBD1	TRBJ2-5	-	CASRPPGQRQETQYF
TRBV7-9	TRBD2	TRBJ2-7	-	CASSLGSSGGFYEQYF
TRBV7-3	-	TRBJ1-1	few	CASSLAPAGMNTEAFF